A few counts support the clone carrying this T cell receptor beta chain. These data are taken from a study of blood T cells in healthy people across ages. About 10 milliliters of peripheral blood were drawn from each donor. A second PCR, run for roughly 6 to 11 cycles, used a sample-barcoded 5' primer plus a J-beta primer mix. TCRdb ran MiXCR on the 5' RACE reads and lists one entry per CDR3 protein. The sample lists more than 650,000 distinct CDR3 sequences; approximately 21% were seen once. V was shortened by 4 bases and J by 0 bases, with 11 bases between the two germline ends. Looked up from germline, CDR1 is SGHDT and CDR2 is YYEEEE. This CDR3 spans 15 amino acids.

The sequencing sample was made of blood. The sequence derives from a man aged 70 or older in good health. The rearrangement uses TRBV5-6 and TRBJ2-1; D is unresolved. This chain's CDR3 is CASSQPTRSYNEQFF. The CDR3 bases are TGTGCCAGCAGCCAACCGACCCGCTCCTACAATGAGCAGTTCTTC.